Included here is one T cell receptor beta chain sequence, with context. This PCR relied on a set of 60 Vbeta primers and 13 Jbeta primers. TCRdb's copy holds only in-frame clones and misses some; the assay was immunoSEQ multiplex PCR. The table records fewer than 150,000 clones, roughly 80% of them present only once. This record belongs to a study of cytomegalovirus exposure and HLA in healthy donors. This CDR3 contains 13 residues. The V gene's germline CDR1 is MNHNY and CDR2 SVGAGI (reference sequence). V lost 2 bases to trimming and J lost 2 bases, with 6 bases between them. Healthy bone marrow donors supplied every sample.

This clonotype was obtained from a middle-aged man in good health and CMV-seropositive. The sample comprised PBMCs. The V and J genes are TRBV6-6 and TRBJ1-2; D gene unclear. CDR3 sequence: CASSYEVNYGYTF. The DNA for the CDR3 is TGTGCCAGCAGTTACGAGGTGAACTATGGCTACACCTTC.